The source of this T cell receptor (beta chain) is a study of OX40 agonist ivuxolimab in advanced cancers. Describing the broader study: Ivuxolimab, which targeted the costimulatory receptor OX40 (CD134), was an agonistic, fully human IgG2 monoclonal antibody. Intravenous ivuxolimab was administered to patients every 2 weeks at six dose levels: 0.01, 0.1, 0.3, 1.5, 3 and 10 mg/kg. Of the approximately 50 patients in dose escalation, 19 had hepatocellular carcinoma, roughly 15 had melanoma, 9 had renal cell carcinoma and 9 had head and neck cancer. A male proportion of about 79% and a mean age of 60 years, ranging from about 23 to 90, were recorded for the dose-escalation cohort. Prior anti-PD-1, anti-PD-L1 or anti-CTLA-4 therapy was permitted, and checkpoint inhibitors had been received by under 50% of dose-escalation patients. Three dose-escalation patients achieved partial responses, one with hepatocellular carcinoma and two with cutaneous melanoma. The purpose of peripheral TCRbeta sequencing was to test whether ivuxolimab changed TCR sequence diversity and led to clonal T-cell expansion. The paper reports the monotherapy dose-escalation portion (N of about 50 patients) of the phase I ivuxolimab trial.

Comment on this clone: The antigen it binds to is not known. No quality values exist for individual bases; no much larger clone is one base distant.

Via the germline V gene, CDR1 is SGHTA and CDR2 FQGNSA. Measured from the cysteine to the phenylalanine, the CDR3 is 16 residues long. Left in the record is the CDR3 DNA by itself, 48 bases read in frame from the first base. Germline trimming: 1 base from V, 4 bases from J; junction bases outside gene matches: 1. Overall results and qualifications from the work: Clonal expansion of both CD4+ and CD8+ blood T cells was observed from baseline to week 6 at doses 0.1 to 3.0 mg/kg. After ivuxolimab, more expanded clones were found on average in CD8+ T cells than in CD4+ T cells. The antigen specificity of the peripheral T cells that underwent clonal expansion was not determined. Low levels of normalized T-cell clonal expansion were also shown by some nonresponding patients. In the 0.1-3.0 mg/kg groups, partial responders were among the patients with the lowest normalized peripheral clonal expansion, particularly in CD8+ T cells.

Patients with autoimmune disease history or receiving systemic immunosuppression were excluded from the trial. Peripheral blood for TCR sequencing was collected from all dose cohorts at baseline, on cycle 4 day 1, and on cycle 7 day 1. Samples were obtained from an open-label, multicenter, first-in-human phase I dose-escalation trial of ivuxolimab. Adults with locally advanced or metastatic melanoma, renal cell carcinoma, hepatocellular carcinoma or head and neck squamous cell carcinoma were enrolled in the trial. Before TCR sequencing, CD4+ T cells and CD8+ T cells were sorted from peripheral blood as separate populations. Genomic DNA was extracted from sorted cells for sequencing of the TCRbeta CDR3 region. The immunoSEQ Assay was used for sequencing of TCRbeta CDR3 regions. The immuneACCESS repertoire file appears here via TCRdb, limited to in-frame rearrangements. These files lack a portion of the clones; in checked studies, under half of the deficit traces to unresolved V genes, and the cause of the others is not known. This sample lists about 74,000 clones; around 83% were detected once. About 1.7% of the sample belongs to the ten largest clones.

The chain is made from TRBV7-2 and TRBJ2-2; TRBD2 agrees with 12 junctional bases. The receptor's source is an adult with an advanced solid tumor such as melanoma, head and neck, liver or kidney cancer. Sample: CD4+ or CD8+ T cells sorted from blood, taken in a trial of the OX40 agonist ivuxolimab. The CDR3 is CASSLGGLAGTGELFF. The DNA reads TGTGCCAGCAGCTTAGGGGGACTAGCGGGCACCGGGGAGCTGTTTTTT.